The T cell receptor beta chain described here comes from a study of CD8 T cells in ankylosing spondylitis. TCRdb re-called the 5' RACE reads through MiXCR, storing one row per CDR3 protein. The table has fewer than 150,000 distinct CDR3 sequences, about 7% seen once. The V gene's germline CDR1 is LNHDA and CDR2 SQIVND (reference sequence). Trimming cost V 3 bases and J 2 bases; bases outside gene matches: 3. CDR3 length: 14 residues. This clonotype occurred many times. This receptor was obtained from a female donor with ankylosing spondylitis or in good health (not recorded which). The V gene is TRBV19, the J gene TRBJ2-7; 8 bases align to TRBD1. Sequenced material: blood, either unsorted or a sorted T cell fraction (not recorded which). Here the CDR3 reads CASSIGTGPYEQYF. The CDR3 coding sequence is TGTGCCAGTAGTATTGGGACAGGACCCTACGAGCAGTACTTC.